Presented here are 27 T cell receptor beta chains from one specimen sequenced in a study of T cell repertoires in cytomegalovirus infection. TCRdb analysed the reads with MiXCR anew, one entry per CDR3 protein. The sample lists some 700,000 distinct CDR3 sequences, roughly a third occurring once. Sequencing was performed on PBMCs. Source of these receptors: a human donor in good health (CMV status not recorded). Some clones in this sample may be carry-over from other donors' samples.

This chain uses TRBV6-6 with TRBJ1-1; D may be TRBD1 (5 bases). This CDR3 contains 15 residues. Germline V gene lookup returns CDR1 MNHNY and CDR2 SVGAGI (reference sequence). V lost 3 bases and J 6 bases, leaving 17 bases between the germline ends. The CDR3 nucleotides read TGTGCCAGCAGTTATCACCAGGGCTCGGTCGCTGAAGCTTTCTTT. Amino acids: CASSYHQGSVAEAFF.

This clonotype was seen more than once but under ten times. The rearrangement links TRBV24-1 to TRBJ2-1, with D unresolved. The V end lost 9 bases, the J end lost 0 bases, and 5 bases lay between the germline ends. Germline V gene data show CDR1 as KGHDR and CDR2 as SFDVKD. The CDR3 sequence is 12 residues long. In nucleotides, the CDR3 is TGTGCCACCGTTGACTCCTACAATGAGCAGTTCTTC. Protein product: CATVDSYNEQFF.

Turning to this clonotype: A much larger clone is a single base away; this may be a read error. This rearrangement joins TRBV7-6 to TRBJ2-3; 8 positions agree with TRBD2. Germline CDR1 SGHVS, CDR2 FNYEAQ. The CDR3 has 17 residues. This CDR3 is CAGSLASGAGGPDTQYF. The CDR3 coding sequence is TGTGCCGGCAGCTTAGCCAGTGGGGCGGGGGGACCAGATACGCAGTATTTT.

This clonotype was counted a few times. The V and J genes are TRBV18 and TRBJ2-1; possibly TRBD1 for D (6 bases). Trimming took off 4 bases at V and 5 bases at J, with 30 bases between the two ends. The germline V gene encodes CDR1 KGHSH and CDR2 LQKENI. CDR3 length equals 20 residues. For the CDR3, the DNA is TGTGCCAGCTCACGCTATCAGACAGGCGGACATTCTAGCAGTCACAATGAGCAGTTCTTC. This encodes CASSRYQTGGHSSSHNEQFF.

V is TRBV20-1 and J is TRBJ2-1, with D possibly TRBD2 on 6 matching bases. The CDR3 contains 16 residues. Germline values: CDR1 DFQATT, CDR2 SNEGSKA (reference sequence). Between the trimmed V and J ends, which lost 5 bases and 2 bases, there was a span of 19 bases. The CDR3 is CSAQKEREMTYNEQFF. CDR3 DNA sequence: TGCAGTGCTCAGAAGGAACGGGAGATGACCTACAATGAGCAGTTCTTC.

This clonotype appeared a few times. The chain joins TRBV10-3 to TRBJ1-5; D may be TRBD1 (6 bases). The V gene's germline CDR1 is ENHRY and CDR2 SYGVKD. CDR3 size: 15 residues. V lost 2 bases, J lost 4 bases, and 12 bases lay in between. CDR3 sequence reads: CAISEGQTENQPQHF. As DNA, the CDR3 is TGTGCCATCAGTGAGGGACAGACCGAGAATCAGCCCCAGCATTTT.

This clonotype has more than one count but fewer than ten. The chain carries TRBV2 and TRBJ1-1, with 7 bases that match TRBD1. Losses at the gene ends were 6 bases for V and 4 bases for J; bases not matched to a gene: 8. The length of the CDR3 is 14 residues. The germline gives CDR1 SNHLY, CDR2 FYNNEI. The DNA for the CDR3 is TGTGCCAGCAGGGACCTCAGGGGGACCACTGAAGCTTTCTTT. Translation: CASRDLRGTTEAFF.

This clonotype was counted between two and nine times. The chain joins TRBV7-6 to TRBJ1-3; a possible D gene is TRBD1 (6 bases). Germline-derived CDR1 and CDR2 are SGHVS and FNYEAQ. The CDR3 consists of 17 residues. Trimming removed 4 bases at V and 4 bases at J, with 20 bases between. In DNA form, the CDR3 reads TGTGCCAGCAGCTCACCCCCGGCAGGGGTCAACGGAAACACCATATATTTT. Amino acids: CASSSPPAGVNGNTIYF.

The chain links TRBV3-1 to TRBJ2-1; TRBD2 matches 8 bases. CDR1 is LGHDT and CDR2 is YNNKEL in the germline V gene (reference sequence). The CDR3 has 16 residues. After removal of 1 base from V and 2 bases from J, the junction contained 4 bases not matched to a gene. The CDR3 spells CASSQAGGRPYNEQFF. The CDR3 DNA follows: TGTGCCAGCAGCCAAGCGGGCGGGAGGCCCTACAATGAGCAGTTCTTC.

This clonotype appeared a few times. V gene TRBV28 combines with J gene TRBJ1-2, with D possibly TRBD1 on 5 matching bases. Germline-derived CDR1 and CDR2 are MDHEN and SYDVKM. The CDR3 is made up of 14 amino acids. The ends were cut back, 3 bases at V and 8 bases at J, with 16 bases in the middle. The CDR3 loop is CASSFQGPAGGYTF. The CDR3 DNA reads TGTGCCAGCAGTTTTCAGGGTCCTGCGGGCGGCTACACCTTC.

The chain joins TRBV12-3 or TRBV12-4 to TRBJ1-5, with 10 bases identical to TRBD1. V lost 6 bases to trimming and J lost 3 bases; unmatched junction nucleotides: 2. The CDR3 is 14 amino acids. CDR3 sequence: CASRGQGYNQPQHF. The CDR3 DNA sequence: TGTGCCAGCAGGGGACAGGGGTACAATCAGCCCCAGCATTTT.

Many counts were recorded for this clonotype. The chain has TRBV7-2 and TRBJ2-7; D not resolved. The V gene's germline CDR1 is SGHTA and CDR2 FQGNSA. The CDR3 sequence is 13 residues long. V lost 3 bases, J lost 6 bases, and 12 bases lay in between. Here the CDR3 DNA reads TGTGCCAGCAGCTTGAGTGGTCAAAGCGAGCAGTACTTC. Translating gives CASSLSGQSEQYF. The complete variable domain, with remaining parts taken from reference TRBV7-2 and TRBJ2-7, reads GAGVSQSPSNKVTEKGKDVELRCDPISGHTALYWYRQSLGQGLEFLIYFQGNSAPDKSGLPSDRFSAERTGGSVSTLTIQRTQQEDSAVYLCASSLSGQSEQYFGPGTRLTVT.

This clonotype was seen only a few times. The CDR3 sequence is CASSRDSSRGELFF. The CDR3 bases are TGTGCCAGCAGCCGGGACAGCTCCCGCGGGGAGCTGTTTTTT. This chain links TRBV11-3 with TRBJ2-2; 7 bases line up with TRBD1. CDR3 length: 14 residues. Germline V CDR1 and CDR2: SGHNT, YENEEA. V lost 5 bases and J lost 7; bases outside the gene matches: 7.

This clonotype was counted between two and nine times. The rearrangement uses TRBV7-6 and TRBJ1-1; D gene ambiguous. The CDR3 contains 15 residues. V lost 5 bases and J 1 base, leaving 14 bases between the germline ends. CDR1 and CDR2 (germline): SGHVS, FNYEAQ. As DNA, the CDR3 is TGTGCCAGCAGCCCCTTTCCTGAAGGGAACACTGAAGCTTTCTTT. Its translation: CASSPFPEGNTEAFF.

The chain carries TRBV12-3 or TRBV12-4 and TRBJ1-1, with D possibly matching TRBD1 (5 bases). CDR3 size: 16 residues. The V end was cut by 5 bases, the J end by 0 bases, with 16 bases between. DNA of the CDR3: TGTGCCAGCAGTCTCGGAGGGGTCAAGGTGAACACTGAAGCTTTCTTT. Translating it yields CASSLGGVKVNTEAFF.

This chain joins TRBV29-1 and TRBJ2-7; possible D gene TRBD1, 5 bases. The V end lost 2 bases, the J end lost 9 bases, and 11 bases lay between the germline ends. Germline V gives CDR1 SQVTM, CDR2 ANQGSEA. The CDR3 covers 11 residues. The CDR3 here is CSVERGSRQYF. CDR3 nucleotides: TGCAGCGTTGAAAGGGGATCCCGGCAGTACTTC.

The chain uses TRBV12-3 or TRBV12-4 and TRBJ2-1; 8 nucleotides match TRBD1. The CDR3 is made up of 15 amino acids. J was trimmed by 6 bases and V by 8 bases; bases with no gene match: 12. CDR3 sequence: CASRPGQGAFNEQFF. In nucleotides, the CDR3 is TGTGCCAGCCGTCCTGGGCAGGGGGCCTTCAATGAGCAGTTCTTC.

This clonotype appeared a few times. CDR3 protein: CASSLAAMGFDGYTF. Here the CDR3 DNA reads TGTGCCAGCAGTTTGGCAGCCATGGGGTTTGATGGCTACACCTTC. The chain has TRBV12-3 or TRBV12-4 and TRBJ1-2; D gene unclear. The CDR3 runs to 15 residues. The germline V and J ends were trimmed by 3 bases and 6 bases, with 17 bases remaining between them.

J is TRBJ1-1 and V is TRBV7-2; no clear D. Looked up from germline, CDR1 is SGHTA and CDR2 is FQGNSA. This CDR3 has 14 residues. Trimming took 5 bases from V and 1 from J, leaving 11 bases between them. Here the CDR3 reads CASSPSKRNTEAFF. The CDR3 region has the DNA TGTGCCAGCAGCCCATCGAAGAGGAACACTGAAGCTTTCTTT.

J is TRBJ1-5 and V is TRBV7-2, with a weak D call TRBD1 (5 bases). The V end lost 6 bases, the J end lost 9 bases, and 18 bases lay between the germline ends. Germline assignment: CDR1 SGHTA and CDR2 FQGNSA. The CDR3 totals 14 residues. CDR3 sequence (DNA): TGTGCCAGCAGACAGACAGCCCAGGCTGGGCCCCAGCATTTT. Its protein product is CASRQTAQAGPQHF.

On this clonotype: Without the conserved terminal phenylalanine or tryptophan, this CDR3 likely stems from a read error. The chain is built from TRBV7-6 and TRBJ2-2, with a tentative D call TRBD1 (6 bases). Germline-derived CDR1 and CDR2 are SGHVS and FNYEAQ. The CDR3 has 16 amino acids. The V end was cut by 6 bases, the J end by 7 bases, with 21 bases between. The CDR3 protein is CASSRTARVFGGELFI. The CDR3 nucleotides read TGTGCCAGCAGTCGGACAGCACGGGTCTTTGGCGGGGAGCTGTTTATT.

The chain carries TRBV6-5 and TRBJ1-1; 7 bases match TRBD1. CDR1 and CDR2 from the germline V gene are MNHEY and SVGAGI. CDR3 size: 15 residues. The V segment lost 5 bases and the J segment 1 base; nucleotides outside the gene matches: 7. DNA of the CDR3: TGTGCCAGCAGTCCCCGATACAGGGGGAACACTGAAGCTTTCTTT. Translation gives CASSPRYRGNTEAFF.

This rearrangement joins TRBV12-3 or TRBV12-4 to TRBJ2-2; 8 bases match TRBD1. Germline trimming cut 1 base from V and 2 bases from J; bases unmatched to any gene: 6. This CDR3 is 17 amino acids long. The chain's CDR3 is CASSLGGQVFNTGELFF. In DNA form, the CDR3 reads TGTGCCAGCAGTTTAGGGGGACAGGTCTTCAACACCGGGGAGCTGTTTTTT.

The V call is TRBV7-3, the J call TRBJ2-3; 7 nucleotides agree with TRBD2. J was trimmed by 5 bases and V by 1 base; bases with no gene match: 6. From germline, CDR1 is SGHTA and CDR2 FQGTGA. This CDR3 is built from 15 residues. Here the CDR3 reads CASSLRRGGIDTQYF. In DNA, the CDR3 is TGTGCCAGCAGCTTAAGGCGCGGGGGTATAGATACGCAGTATTTT.

This chain links TRBV7-8 with TRBJ2-7; 9 nucleotides match TRBD1. There are 12 residues in the CDR3. With V trimmed by 6 bases and J by 7 bases, 4 bases remained unmatched. The germline gives CDR1 SGHVS, CDR2 FQNEAQ. The CDR3 here is CASSFGTGEQYF. Here the CDR3 DNA reads TGTGCCAGCAGTTTTGGGACAGGGGAGCAGTACTTC.

V and J are TRBV6-2 or TRBV6-3 and TRBJ2-7; 7 bases line up with TRBD1. After removal of 2 bases from V and 9 bases from J, the junction contained 16 bases not matched to a gene. The CDR3 is 16 residues long. Germline CDR1 is MNHEY and CDR2 is SVGEGT. CDR3 region: CASSYIEGAHRKRQYF. CDR3 nucleotide sequence: TGTGCCAGCAGTTACATAGAGGGGGCTCACCGGAAACGGCAGTACTTC.

J is TRBJ2-7 and V is TRBV27, with 9 bases fitting TRBD2. Germline V gives CDR1 MNHEY, CDR2 SMNVEV (reference sequence). This CDR3 region has 16 residues. With V trimmed by 4 bases and J by 6 bases, 13 bases remained unmatched. CDR3 DNA: TGTGCCAGCAGTTACCTCGGTAGCGGGAGAAGGGGCGAGCAGTACTTC. Translating it yields CASSYLGSGRRGEQYF.